These 7 T cell receptor beta chains were all obtained from the same sample, sequenced in a study of cytomegalovirus exposure and HLA in healthy donors. Vbeta (60) and Jbeta (13) primers were used in the PCR. Profiling relied on immunoSEQ multiplex PCR, and the TCRdb table lists in-frame clones only, not all of them. This table has about 250,000 clones, roughly 70% appearing once. Sequencing was performed on PBMCs. The receptors derive from a female donor in good health and CMV-seronegative.

The CDR3 DNA is TGTGCCAGCAGACCACGGACAGGGGGAGTAGGCTACACCTTC. Amino acid sequence: CASRPRTGGVGYTF. The V and J genes are TRBV28 and TRBJ1-2; TRBD1 matches 10 bases. Trimming cost V 6 bases and J 8 bases; bases outside gene matches: 9. This CDR3 is 14 amino acids long. Germline V gives CDR1 MDHEN, CDR2 SYDVKM.

The chain has TRBV5-4 and TRBJ2-5; TRBD2 aligns across 11 bases. The J segment lost 4 bases and the V segment lost 0 bases, leaving 11 bases of the junction unmatched. The CDR3 is made up of 18 amino acids. Germline values: CDR1 SGHNT, CDR2 YYREEE (reference sequence). The CDR3 DNA is TGTGCCAGCAGCTTGGTCATAGCGGGAGGGATTTTGCGAGAGACCCAGTACTTC. This gives the protein CASSLVIAGGILRETQYF. Full variable domain (outside the CDR3, taken from reference TRBV5-4 and TRBJ2-5): ETGVTQSPTHLIKTRGQQVTLRCSSQSGHNTVSWYQQALGQGPQFIFQYYREEENGRGNFPPRFSGLQFPNYSSELNVNALELDDSALYLCASSLVIAGGILRETQYFGPGTRLLVL.

The gene calls are TRBV7-6 and TRBJ2-1, with a weak D call TRBD1 (5 bases). Germline V gene lookup returns CDR1 SGHVS and CDR2 FNYEAQ. The CDR3 is 16 amino acids. The germline V and J ends were trimmed by 4 bases and 6 bases, with 19 bases remaining between them. CDR3 in amino acids: CASSYTGLGPLNEQFF. The CDR3 DNA reads as TGTGCCAGCAGCTATACGGGTCTGGGGCCCCTCAATGAGCAGTTCTTC.

The chain employs TRBV6-6 and TRBJ1-6; 7 nucleotides align to TRBD1. Trimming cost V 2 bases and J 8 bases; bases outside gene matches: 3. This CDR3 spans 14 amino acids. The germline gives CDR1 MNHNY, CDR2 SVGAGI (reference sequence). CDR3 coding DNA: TGTGCCAGCAGTTACGCCAGGGGGGATTCACCCCTCCACTTT. Encoded protein: CASSYARGDSPLHF.

The chain links TRBV19 to TRBJ2-7; TRBD2 aligns across 12 bases. Germline V gives CDR1 LNHDA, CDR2 SQIVND (reference sequence). V dropped 5 bases and J dropped 1; count of bases not matched to a gene: 6. The CDR3 loop spans 16 amino acids. The CDR3 bases are TGTGCCAGTAGTGTACTAGCGGGAGGTCTTTCCTACGAGCAGTACTTC. Its translation: CASSVLAGGLSYEQYF. Supplemented by reference TRBV19 and TRBJ2-7, the full variable domain reads DGGITQSPKYLFRKEGQNVTLSCEQNLNHDAMYWYRQDPGQGLRLIYYSQIVNDFQKGDIAEGYSVSREKKESFPLTVTSAQKNPTAFYLCASSVLAGGLSYEQYFGPGTRLTVT.

Notes on this clone: This sample includes further DNA sequences coding for the same CDR3. The V gene is TRBV6-5, the J gene TRBJ1-1; 9 nucleotides match TRBD1. The V and J ends lost 6 bases and 8 bases, in that order; junction bases with no gene match: 10. This CDR3 is 14 amino acids long. Germline loops: CDR1 MNHEY, CDR2 SVGAGI. CDR3 bases: TGTGCCAGCAGCCCACCGGGACAGGGAATGGAAGCTTTCTTT. It is translated as CASSPPGQGMEAFF.

The V and J genes are TRBV27 and TRBJ2-7, with 9 nucleotides matching TRBD1. The CDR3 consists of 16 residues. The V gene's germline CDR1 is MNHEY and CDR2 SMNVEV (reference sequence). Trimming removed 5 bases from V and 4 bases from J; junction bases left unmatched: 12. The DNA for the CDR3 is TGTGCCAGCAGTCCGGCAGGGACAGGGTTGAATTACGAGCAGTACTTC. Residues: CASSPAGTGLNYEQYF.